This T cell receptor beta chain was identified during a study of PD-L1 blockade in urothelial cancer. Findings and caveats of the study: Better progression-free and overall survival followed lower pretreatment blood clonality.

Clones were read by immunoSEQ multiplex PCR, and TCRdb kept only the in-frame ones, dropping some. The sample lists about 52,000 clones; 77% were seen once. In this sample, this clone turned up a few times. What it recognizes is unknown. The ends lost 4 bases at V and 2 bases at J; junction bases unmatched: 7. Germline values: CDR1 MNHNS, CDR2 SASEGT. The CDR3 contains 15 residues. The sequence came from a man between 65 and 85 years old with urothelial cancer. This rearrangement joins TRBV6-1 to TRBJ2-5; 7 bases are a match to TRBD2. This specimen was PBMCs, taken around atezolizumab (anti-PD-L1) treatment. CDR3 DNA sequence: TGTGCCAGCAGTGGGACTAGGAAGGGTCAAGAGACCCAGTACTTC. Its translation is CASSGTRKGQETQYF.